This T cell receptor (beta chain) stems from a study of T cell responses to AZD1222 COVID-19 vaccine. About the study: Timing groups of about 4 and about 12 weeks for second doses were pooled. Whole-study results and caveats: Close to half of all spike-specific TCRs reportedly target regions of the variants that are unmutated. Clonal diversity may have been underestimated in mostly white British donors.

A word on this clone: The antigen is unknown.

TCRdb's copy holds only in-frame clones and misses some; the assay was immunoSEQ multiplex PCR. The sample lists about 180,000 clones; 90% were seen once. The sample in question was peripheral blood, obtained on day 0 of AZD1222 vaccination. This sequence originates from an adult in good health.

The CDR3 sequence is CASSTRTTGNTIYF. CDR3 in DNA: TGTGCCAGCAGTACCAGGACAACTGGAAACACCATATATTTT. The chain has TRBV6-5 and TRBJ1-3; tentatively, D is TRBD1 (5 bases). This CDR3 region has 14 residues. The V end was cut by 5 bases, the J end by 2 bases, with 10 bases between. CDR1 MNHEY and CDR2 SVGAGI come from the germline V gene.